This TCR beta chain appears in the sequencing data of a study of shared clonotypes between healthy human individuals. Sequencing used immunoSEQ multiplex PCR; TCRdb keeps in-frame clones, though not all of them. Of some 1 million clones in the sample, about 70% were seen once. This clone showed up just once. Its specificity is not known. Free of recent acute infections or vaccinations, the donors were healthy HIV-negative adults. Study findings and constraints: The donor pool, a small one, limited the genetic and exposure-history diversity represented.

What was sequenced was memory CD4+ T cells sorted from blood. Subset described: CD45RA-negative fraction. This TCR was recovered from a young man in good health.

In DNA form, the CDR3 reads TGTGCCAGCAGCTCTACCCGGGCAACAGATACGCAGTATTTT. The encoded protein is CASSSTRATDTQYF. The gene calls are TRBV11-2 and TRBJ2-3; no clear D gene. Germline loops: CDR1 SGHAT, CDR2 FQNNGV. This CDR3 has 14 residues. Trimming cost V 4 bases and J 3 bases, with 11 bases left between them.